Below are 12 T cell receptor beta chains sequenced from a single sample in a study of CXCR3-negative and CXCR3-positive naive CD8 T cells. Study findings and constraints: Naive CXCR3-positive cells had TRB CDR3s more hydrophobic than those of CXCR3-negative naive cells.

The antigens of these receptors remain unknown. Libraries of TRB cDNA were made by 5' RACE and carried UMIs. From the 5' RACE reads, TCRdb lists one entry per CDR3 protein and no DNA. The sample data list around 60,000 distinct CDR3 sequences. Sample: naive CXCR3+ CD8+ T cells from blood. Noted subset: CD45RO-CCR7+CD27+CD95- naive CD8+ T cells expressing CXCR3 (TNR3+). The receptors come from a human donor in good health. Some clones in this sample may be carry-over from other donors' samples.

CDR3 sequence reads: CASSDLGANTEAFF. This chain connects TRBV25-1 to TRBJ1-1. The germline V gene has CDR1 MGHDK and CDR2 SYGVNS. The CDR3 extends over 14 amino acids.

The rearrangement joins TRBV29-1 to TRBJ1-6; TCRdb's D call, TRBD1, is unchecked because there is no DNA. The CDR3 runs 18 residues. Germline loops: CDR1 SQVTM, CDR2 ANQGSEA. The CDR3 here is CSVEDQNWGDAYNSPLHF.

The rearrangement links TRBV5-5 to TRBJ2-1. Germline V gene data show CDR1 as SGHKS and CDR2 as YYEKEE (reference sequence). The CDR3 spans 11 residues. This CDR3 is CASSLTNEQFF. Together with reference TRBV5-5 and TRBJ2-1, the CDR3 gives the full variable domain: DAGVTQSPTHLIKTRGQQVTLRCSPISGHKSVSWYQQVLGQGPQFIFQYYEKEERGRGNFPDRFSARQFPNYSSELNVNALLLGDSALYLCASSLTNEQFFGPGTRLTVL.

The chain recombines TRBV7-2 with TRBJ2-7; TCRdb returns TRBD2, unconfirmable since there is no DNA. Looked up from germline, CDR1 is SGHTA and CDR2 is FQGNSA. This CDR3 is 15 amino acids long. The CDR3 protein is CASSLDEGWSYEQYF.

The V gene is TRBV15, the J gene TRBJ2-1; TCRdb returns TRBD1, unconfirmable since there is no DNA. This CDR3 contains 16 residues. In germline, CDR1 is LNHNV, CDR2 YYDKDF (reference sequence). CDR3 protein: CATSREIGQADNEQFF.

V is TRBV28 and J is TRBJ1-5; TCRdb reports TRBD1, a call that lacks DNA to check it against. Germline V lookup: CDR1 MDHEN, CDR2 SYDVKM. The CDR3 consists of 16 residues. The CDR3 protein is CASRESTGTGPETQHF. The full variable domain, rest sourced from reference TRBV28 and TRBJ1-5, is DVKVTQSSRYLVKRTGEKVFLECVQDMDHENMFWYRQDPGLGLRLIYFSYDVKMKEKGDIPEGYSVSREKKERFSLILESASTNQTSMYLCASRESTGTGPETQHFGDGTRLSIL.

The CDR3 protein is CASSVAWRGGNEQFF. The chain carries TRBV9 and TRBJ2-1; absent DNA, TCRdb's TRBD2 call cannot be checked. The germline V gene encodes CDR1 SGDLS and CDR2 YYNGEE. The CDR3 runs 15 residues.

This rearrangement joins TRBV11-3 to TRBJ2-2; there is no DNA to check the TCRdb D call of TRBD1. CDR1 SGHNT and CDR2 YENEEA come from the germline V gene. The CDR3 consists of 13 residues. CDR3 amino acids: CASSLDGNVELFF.

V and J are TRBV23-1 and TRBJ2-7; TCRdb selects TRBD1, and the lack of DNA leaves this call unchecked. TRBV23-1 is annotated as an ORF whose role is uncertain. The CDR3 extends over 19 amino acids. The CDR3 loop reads CARFFRPGRDNSFSYEQYF.

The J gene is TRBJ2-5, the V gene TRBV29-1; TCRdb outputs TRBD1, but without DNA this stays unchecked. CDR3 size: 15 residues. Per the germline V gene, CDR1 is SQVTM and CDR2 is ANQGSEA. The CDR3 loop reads CSGGSRDRAQETQYF.

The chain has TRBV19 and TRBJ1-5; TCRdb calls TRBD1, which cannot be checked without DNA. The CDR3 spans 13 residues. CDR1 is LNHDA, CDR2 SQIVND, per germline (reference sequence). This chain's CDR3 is CASWDRGNQPQHF. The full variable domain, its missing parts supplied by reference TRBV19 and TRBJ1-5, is DGGITQSPKYLFRKEGQNVTLSCEQNLNHDAMYWYRQDPGQGLRLIYYSQIVNDFQKGDIAEGYSVSREKKESFPLTVTSAQKNPTAFYLCASWDRGNQPQHFGDGTRLSIL.

Here the CDR3 reads CSARDGSGGETDTQYF. V usage is TRBV20-1 and J usage is TRBJ2-3; TCRdb outputs TRBD2, but without DNA this stays unchecked. The CDR3 is made up of 16 amino acids. Germline V CDR1 and CDR2: DFQATT, SNEGSKA (reference sequence).